Detailed here is one T cell receptor beta chain. The table came from immunoSEQ multiplex PCR; TCRdb's copy has only in-frame clones and leaves some out. Of more than 100,000 clones in the sample, 90% are singletons; the top ten hold approximately 7.2%. Germline CDR1 LNHDA, CDR2 SQIVND (reference sequence). The CDR3 contains 12 residues. V was pared by 6 bases and J by 14 bases, with 12 bases of the junction left unmatched. This sample is part of a study of radiotherapy plus CTLA-4 blockade in lung cancer. This chain uses TRBV19 with TRBJ1-2; 7 bases are a match to TRBD1. Sequencing was performed on peripheral blood, taken from a patient treated with radiotherapy plus ipilimumab. The source of this sequence is a human donor with non-small cell lung cancer that progressed on radiotherapy plus ipilimumab. The CDR3 DNA sequence: TGTGCCAGTAGCCCCCGGGCAGGGGGAATAACCTTC. This sequence encodes CASSPRAGGITF.